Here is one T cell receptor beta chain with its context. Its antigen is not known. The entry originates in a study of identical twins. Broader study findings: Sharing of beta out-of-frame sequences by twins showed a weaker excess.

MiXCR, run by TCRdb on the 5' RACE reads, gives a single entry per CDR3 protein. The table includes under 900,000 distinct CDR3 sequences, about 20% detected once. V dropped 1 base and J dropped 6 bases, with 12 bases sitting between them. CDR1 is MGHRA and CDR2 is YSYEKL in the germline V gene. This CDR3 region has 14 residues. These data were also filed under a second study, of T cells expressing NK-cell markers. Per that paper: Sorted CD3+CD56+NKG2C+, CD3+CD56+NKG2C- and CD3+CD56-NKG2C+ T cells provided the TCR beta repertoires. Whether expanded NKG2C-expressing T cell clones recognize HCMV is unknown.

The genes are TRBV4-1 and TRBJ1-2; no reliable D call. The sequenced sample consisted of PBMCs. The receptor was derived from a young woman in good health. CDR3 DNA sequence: TGCGCCAGCAGCCAAGCCCCCAGGAAGGATGGCTACACCTTC. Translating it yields CASSQAPRKDGYTF.